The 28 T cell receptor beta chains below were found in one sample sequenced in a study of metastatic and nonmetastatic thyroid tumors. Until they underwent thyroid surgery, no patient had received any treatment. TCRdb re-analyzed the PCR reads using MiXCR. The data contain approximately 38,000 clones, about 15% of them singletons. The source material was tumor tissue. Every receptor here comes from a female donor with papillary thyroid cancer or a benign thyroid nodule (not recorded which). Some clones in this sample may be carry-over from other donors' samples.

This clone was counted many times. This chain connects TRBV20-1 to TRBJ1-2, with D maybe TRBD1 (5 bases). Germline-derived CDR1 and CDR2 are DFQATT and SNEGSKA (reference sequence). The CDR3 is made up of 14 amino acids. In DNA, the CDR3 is TGCAGACCCGATCAGGGTGAGGGGAACTATGGCTACACCTTC. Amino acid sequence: CRPDQGEGNYGYTF.

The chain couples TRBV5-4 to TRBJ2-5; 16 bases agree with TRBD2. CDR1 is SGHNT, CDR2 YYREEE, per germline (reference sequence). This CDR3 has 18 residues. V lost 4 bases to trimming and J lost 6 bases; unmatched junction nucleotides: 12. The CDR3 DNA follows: TGTGCCAGCAGCCGATCCGGGACTAGCGGGGGGGCACGGAAGACCCAGTACTTC. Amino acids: CASSRSGTSGGARKTQYF.

The CDR3 region is CSATRSLTYEQYF. In DNA form, the CDR3 reads TGCAGTGCCACCAGGTCCCTGACCTACGAGCAGTACTTC. The gene calls are TRBV20-1 and TRBJ2-7; no clear D gene. Germline lookup yields CDR1 DFQATT and CDR2 SNEGSKA (reference sequence). This CDR3 region has 13 residues. V was trimmed by 6 bases and J by 2 bases, leaving 14 bases between them.

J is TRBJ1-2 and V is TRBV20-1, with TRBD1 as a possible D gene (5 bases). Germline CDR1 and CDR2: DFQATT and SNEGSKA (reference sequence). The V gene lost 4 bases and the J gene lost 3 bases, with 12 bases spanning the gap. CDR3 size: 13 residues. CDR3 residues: CSANRDEDYGYTF. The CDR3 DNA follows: TGCAGTGCTAATCGGGACGAAGACTATGGCTACACCTTC.

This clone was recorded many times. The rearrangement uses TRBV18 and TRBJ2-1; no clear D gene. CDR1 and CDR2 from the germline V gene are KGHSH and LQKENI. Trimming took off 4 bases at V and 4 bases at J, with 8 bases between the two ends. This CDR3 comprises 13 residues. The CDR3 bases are TGTGCCAGCTCACGTCCGACATACAATGAGCAGTTCTTC. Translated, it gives CASSRPTYNEQFF. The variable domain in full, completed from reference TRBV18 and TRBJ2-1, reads NAGVMQNPRHLVRRRGQEARLRCSPMKGHSHVYWYRQLPEEGLKFMVYLQKENIIDESGMPKERFSAEFPKEGPSILRIQQVVRGDSAAYFCASSRPTYNEQFFGPGTRLTVL.

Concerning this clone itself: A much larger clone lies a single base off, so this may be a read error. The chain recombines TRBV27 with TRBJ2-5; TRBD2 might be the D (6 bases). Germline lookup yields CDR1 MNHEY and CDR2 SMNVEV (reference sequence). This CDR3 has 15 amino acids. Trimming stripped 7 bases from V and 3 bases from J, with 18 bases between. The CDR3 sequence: CASIPDTGLEETQYF. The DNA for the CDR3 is TGTGCCAGCATCCCCGATACGGGACTGGAAGAGACCCAGTACTTC.

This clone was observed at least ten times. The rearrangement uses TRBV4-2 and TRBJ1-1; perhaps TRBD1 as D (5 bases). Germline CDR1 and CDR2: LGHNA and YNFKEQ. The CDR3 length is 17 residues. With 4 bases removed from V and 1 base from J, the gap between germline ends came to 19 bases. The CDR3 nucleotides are TGTGCCAGCAGCCGCTCTTGGGGCATCGGAGGGAACACTGAAGCTTTCTTT. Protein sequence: CASSRSWGIGGNTEAFF.

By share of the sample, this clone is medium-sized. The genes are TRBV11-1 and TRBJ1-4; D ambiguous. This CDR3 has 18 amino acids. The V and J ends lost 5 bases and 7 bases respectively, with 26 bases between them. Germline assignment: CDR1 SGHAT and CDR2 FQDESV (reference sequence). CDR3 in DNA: TGTGCCAGCAGCCAGCAAAGGGTTGTGATTCCCAACCTTGAAAAACTGTTTTTT. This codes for CASSQQRVVIPNLEKLFF. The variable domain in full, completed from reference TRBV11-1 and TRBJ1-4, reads EAEVAQSPRYKITEKSQAVAFWCDPISGHATLYWYRQILGQGPELLVQFQDESVVDDSQLPKDRFSAERLKGVDSTLKIQPAELGDSAMYLCASSQQRVVIPNLEKLFFGSGTQLSVL.

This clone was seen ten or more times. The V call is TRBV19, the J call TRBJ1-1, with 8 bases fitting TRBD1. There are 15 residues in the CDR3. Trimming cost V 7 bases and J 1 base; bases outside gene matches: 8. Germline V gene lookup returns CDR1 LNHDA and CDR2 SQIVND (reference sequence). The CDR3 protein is CASNPRTGRNTEAFF. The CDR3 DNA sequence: TGTGCCAGTAATCCGCGGACAGGGCGGAACACTGAAGCTTTCTTT.

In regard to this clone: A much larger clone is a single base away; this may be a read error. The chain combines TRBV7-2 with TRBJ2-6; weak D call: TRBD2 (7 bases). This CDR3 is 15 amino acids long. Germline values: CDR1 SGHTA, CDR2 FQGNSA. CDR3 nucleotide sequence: TGTGCCAGCAGCTTAGTAATTGCGGGGGCCAACTTCCTGACTTTC. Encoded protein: CASSLVIAGANFLTF.

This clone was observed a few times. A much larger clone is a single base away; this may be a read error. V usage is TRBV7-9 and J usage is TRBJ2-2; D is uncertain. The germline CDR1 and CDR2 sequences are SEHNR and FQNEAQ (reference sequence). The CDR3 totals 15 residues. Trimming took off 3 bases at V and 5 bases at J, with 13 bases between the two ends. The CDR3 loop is CASSLTSPLTGELFF. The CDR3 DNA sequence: TGTGCCAGCAGCTTGACCTCCCCACTGACCGGGGAGCTGTTTTTT. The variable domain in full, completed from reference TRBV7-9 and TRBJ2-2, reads DTGVSQNPRHKITKRGQNVTFRCDPISEHNRLYWYRQTLGQGPEFLTYFQNEAQLEKSRLLSDRFSAERPKGSFSTLEIQRTEQGDSAMYLCASSLTSPLTGELFFGEGSRLTVL.

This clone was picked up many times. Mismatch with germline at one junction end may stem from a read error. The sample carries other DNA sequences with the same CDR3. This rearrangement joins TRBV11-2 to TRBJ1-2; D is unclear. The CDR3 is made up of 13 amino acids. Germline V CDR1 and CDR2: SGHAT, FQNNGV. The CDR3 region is CASSLGPNYGYTF. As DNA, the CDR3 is TGTGCCAGCAGCTTAGGGCCTAATTATGGCTACACCTTC.

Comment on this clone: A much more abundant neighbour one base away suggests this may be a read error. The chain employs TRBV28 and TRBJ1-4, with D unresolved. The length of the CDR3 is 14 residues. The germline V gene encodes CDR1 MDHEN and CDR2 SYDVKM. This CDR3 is CVSITAGPGEKLFF. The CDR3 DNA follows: TGTGTCAGCATAACAGCCGGTCCGGGGGAAAAACTGTTTTTT.

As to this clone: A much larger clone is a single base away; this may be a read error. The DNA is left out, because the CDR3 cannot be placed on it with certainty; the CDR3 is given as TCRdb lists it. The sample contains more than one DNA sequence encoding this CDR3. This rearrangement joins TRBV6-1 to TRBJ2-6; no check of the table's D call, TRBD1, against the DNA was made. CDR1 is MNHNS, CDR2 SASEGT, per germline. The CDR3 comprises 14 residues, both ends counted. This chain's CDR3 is CASSWATGANVLTF.

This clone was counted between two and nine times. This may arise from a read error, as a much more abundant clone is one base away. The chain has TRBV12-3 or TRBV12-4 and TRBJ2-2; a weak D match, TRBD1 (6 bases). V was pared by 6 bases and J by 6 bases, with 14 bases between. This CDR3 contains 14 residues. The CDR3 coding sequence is TGTGCCAGCAGCGACGTTGCAGGGGCCGGGGAGCTGTTTTTT. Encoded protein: CASSDVAGAGELFF.

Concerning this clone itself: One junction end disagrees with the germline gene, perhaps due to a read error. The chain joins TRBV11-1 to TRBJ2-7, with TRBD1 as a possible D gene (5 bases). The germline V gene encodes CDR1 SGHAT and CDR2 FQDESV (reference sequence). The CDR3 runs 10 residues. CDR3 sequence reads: CAISSREPFF. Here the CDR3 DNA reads TGTGCCATCAGCTCCAGGGAACCTTTCTTC. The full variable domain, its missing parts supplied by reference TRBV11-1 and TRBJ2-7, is EAEVAQSPRYKITEKSQAVAFWCDPISGHATLYWYRQILGQGPELLVQFQDESVVDDSQLPKDRFSAERLKGVDSTLKIQPAELGDSAMYLCAISSREPFFGPGTRLTVT.

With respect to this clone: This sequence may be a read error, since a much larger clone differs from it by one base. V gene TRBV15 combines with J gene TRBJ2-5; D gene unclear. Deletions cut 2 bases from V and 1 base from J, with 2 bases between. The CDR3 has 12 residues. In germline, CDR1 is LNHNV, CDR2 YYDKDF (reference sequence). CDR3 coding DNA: TGTGCCACCAGCAGAACCCAAGAGACCCAGTACTTC. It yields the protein CATSRTQETQYF.

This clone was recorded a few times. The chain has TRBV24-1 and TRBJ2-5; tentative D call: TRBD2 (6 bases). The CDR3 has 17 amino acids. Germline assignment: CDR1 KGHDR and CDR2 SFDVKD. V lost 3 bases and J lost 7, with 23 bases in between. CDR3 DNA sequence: TGTGCCACCAGTGATACCCGTATGACAGCTGGGGGAGGGACCCAGTACTTC. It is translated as CATSDTRMTAGGGTQYF.

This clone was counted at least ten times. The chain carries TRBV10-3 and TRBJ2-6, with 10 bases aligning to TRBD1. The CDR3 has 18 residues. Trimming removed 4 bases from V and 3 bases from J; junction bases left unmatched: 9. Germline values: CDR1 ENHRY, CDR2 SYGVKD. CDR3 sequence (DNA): TGTGCCATCAGTGGGGGGAGACAGGGGGCGCGTGGGGCCAACGTCCTGACTTTC. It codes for CAISGGRQGARGANVLTF.

In DNA, the CDR3 is TGCAGTGCTAGGGGAGGGGAGGGTGACACTGAAGCTTTCTTT. This sequence encodes CSARGGEGDTEAFF. This sequence joins TRBV20-1 and TRBJ1-1; tentatively, D is TRBD1 (5 bases). CDR1 is DFQATT and CDR2 is SNEGSKA in the germline V gene (reference sequence). V dropped 3 bases and J dropped 3 bases, with 14 bases sitting between them. This CDR3 region has 14 residues.

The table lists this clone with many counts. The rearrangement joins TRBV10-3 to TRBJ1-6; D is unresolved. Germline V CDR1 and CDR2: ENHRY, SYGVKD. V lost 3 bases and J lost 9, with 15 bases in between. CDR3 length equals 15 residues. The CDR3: CAISDNWDGSSPLHF. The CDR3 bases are TGTGCCATCAGTGATAACTGGGATGGGAGTTCACCCCTCCACTTT.

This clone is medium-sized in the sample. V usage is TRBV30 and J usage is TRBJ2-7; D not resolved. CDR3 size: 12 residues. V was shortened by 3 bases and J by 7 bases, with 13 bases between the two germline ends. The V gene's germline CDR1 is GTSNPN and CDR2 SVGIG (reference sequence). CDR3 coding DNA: TGTGCCTGGAGAGGGTCTCCGCGTGAGCAGTACTTC. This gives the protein CAWRGSPREQYF.

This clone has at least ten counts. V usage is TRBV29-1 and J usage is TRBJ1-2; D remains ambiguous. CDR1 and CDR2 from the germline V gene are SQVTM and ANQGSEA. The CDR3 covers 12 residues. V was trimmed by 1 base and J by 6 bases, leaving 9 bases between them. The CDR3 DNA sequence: TGCAGCGTTGAAGGCGTCGCGCATGGCTACACCTTC. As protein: CSVEGVAHGYTF. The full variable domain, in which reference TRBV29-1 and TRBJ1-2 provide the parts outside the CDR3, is SAVISQKPSRDICQRGTSLTIQCQVDSQVTMMFWYRQQPGQSLTLIATANQGSEATYESGFVIDKFPISRPNLTFSTLTVSNMSPEDSSIYLCSVEGVAHGYTFGSGTRLTVV.

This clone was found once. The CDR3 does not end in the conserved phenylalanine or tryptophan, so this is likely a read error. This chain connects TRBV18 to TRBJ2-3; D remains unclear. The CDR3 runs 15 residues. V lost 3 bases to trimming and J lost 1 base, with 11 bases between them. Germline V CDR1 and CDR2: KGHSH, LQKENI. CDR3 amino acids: CASSPQYGGTDTQYS. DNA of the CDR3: TGTGCCAGCTCACCCCAGTACGGCGGCACAGATACGCAGTATTCT.

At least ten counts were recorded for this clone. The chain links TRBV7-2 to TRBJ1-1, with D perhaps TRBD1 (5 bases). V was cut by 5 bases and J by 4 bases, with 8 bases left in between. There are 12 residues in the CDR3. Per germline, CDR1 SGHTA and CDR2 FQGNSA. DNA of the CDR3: TGTGCCAGCAGCCAGGGACCCACTGAAGCTTTCTTT. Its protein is CASSQGPTEAFF.

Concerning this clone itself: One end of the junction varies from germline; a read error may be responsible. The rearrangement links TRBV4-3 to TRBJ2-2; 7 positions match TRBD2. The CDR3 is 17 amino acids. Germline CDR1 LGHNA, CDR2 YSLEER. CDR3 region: CASSPVGGGPVTGEPLF. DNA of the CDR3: TGCGCCAGCAGCCCAGTGGGGGGAGGGCCGGTCACCGGGGAGCCGCTTTTT.

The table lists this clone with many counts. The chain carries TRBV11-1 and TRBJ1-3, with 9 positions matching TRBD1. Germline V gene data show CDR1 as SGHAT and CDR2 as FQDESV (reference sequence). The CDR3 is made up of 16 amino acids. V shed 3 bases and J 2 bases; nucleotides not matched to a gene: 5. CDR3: CASSLGQGGPGNTIYF. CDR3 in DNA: TGTGCCAGCAGCTTGGGACAGGGCGGACCTGGAAACACCATATATTTT.

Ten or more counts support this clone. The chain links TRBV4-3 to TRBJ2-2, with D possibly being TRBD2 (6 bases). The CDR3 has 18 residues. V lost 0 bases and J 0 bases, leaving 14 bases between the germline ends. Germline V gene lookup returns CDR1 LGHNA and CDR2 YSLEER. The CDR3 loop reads CASSQDWLSGANTGELFF. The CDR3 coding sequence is TGCGCCAGCAGCCAAGATTGGCTTAGCGGAGCGAACACCGGGGAGCTGTTTTTT.